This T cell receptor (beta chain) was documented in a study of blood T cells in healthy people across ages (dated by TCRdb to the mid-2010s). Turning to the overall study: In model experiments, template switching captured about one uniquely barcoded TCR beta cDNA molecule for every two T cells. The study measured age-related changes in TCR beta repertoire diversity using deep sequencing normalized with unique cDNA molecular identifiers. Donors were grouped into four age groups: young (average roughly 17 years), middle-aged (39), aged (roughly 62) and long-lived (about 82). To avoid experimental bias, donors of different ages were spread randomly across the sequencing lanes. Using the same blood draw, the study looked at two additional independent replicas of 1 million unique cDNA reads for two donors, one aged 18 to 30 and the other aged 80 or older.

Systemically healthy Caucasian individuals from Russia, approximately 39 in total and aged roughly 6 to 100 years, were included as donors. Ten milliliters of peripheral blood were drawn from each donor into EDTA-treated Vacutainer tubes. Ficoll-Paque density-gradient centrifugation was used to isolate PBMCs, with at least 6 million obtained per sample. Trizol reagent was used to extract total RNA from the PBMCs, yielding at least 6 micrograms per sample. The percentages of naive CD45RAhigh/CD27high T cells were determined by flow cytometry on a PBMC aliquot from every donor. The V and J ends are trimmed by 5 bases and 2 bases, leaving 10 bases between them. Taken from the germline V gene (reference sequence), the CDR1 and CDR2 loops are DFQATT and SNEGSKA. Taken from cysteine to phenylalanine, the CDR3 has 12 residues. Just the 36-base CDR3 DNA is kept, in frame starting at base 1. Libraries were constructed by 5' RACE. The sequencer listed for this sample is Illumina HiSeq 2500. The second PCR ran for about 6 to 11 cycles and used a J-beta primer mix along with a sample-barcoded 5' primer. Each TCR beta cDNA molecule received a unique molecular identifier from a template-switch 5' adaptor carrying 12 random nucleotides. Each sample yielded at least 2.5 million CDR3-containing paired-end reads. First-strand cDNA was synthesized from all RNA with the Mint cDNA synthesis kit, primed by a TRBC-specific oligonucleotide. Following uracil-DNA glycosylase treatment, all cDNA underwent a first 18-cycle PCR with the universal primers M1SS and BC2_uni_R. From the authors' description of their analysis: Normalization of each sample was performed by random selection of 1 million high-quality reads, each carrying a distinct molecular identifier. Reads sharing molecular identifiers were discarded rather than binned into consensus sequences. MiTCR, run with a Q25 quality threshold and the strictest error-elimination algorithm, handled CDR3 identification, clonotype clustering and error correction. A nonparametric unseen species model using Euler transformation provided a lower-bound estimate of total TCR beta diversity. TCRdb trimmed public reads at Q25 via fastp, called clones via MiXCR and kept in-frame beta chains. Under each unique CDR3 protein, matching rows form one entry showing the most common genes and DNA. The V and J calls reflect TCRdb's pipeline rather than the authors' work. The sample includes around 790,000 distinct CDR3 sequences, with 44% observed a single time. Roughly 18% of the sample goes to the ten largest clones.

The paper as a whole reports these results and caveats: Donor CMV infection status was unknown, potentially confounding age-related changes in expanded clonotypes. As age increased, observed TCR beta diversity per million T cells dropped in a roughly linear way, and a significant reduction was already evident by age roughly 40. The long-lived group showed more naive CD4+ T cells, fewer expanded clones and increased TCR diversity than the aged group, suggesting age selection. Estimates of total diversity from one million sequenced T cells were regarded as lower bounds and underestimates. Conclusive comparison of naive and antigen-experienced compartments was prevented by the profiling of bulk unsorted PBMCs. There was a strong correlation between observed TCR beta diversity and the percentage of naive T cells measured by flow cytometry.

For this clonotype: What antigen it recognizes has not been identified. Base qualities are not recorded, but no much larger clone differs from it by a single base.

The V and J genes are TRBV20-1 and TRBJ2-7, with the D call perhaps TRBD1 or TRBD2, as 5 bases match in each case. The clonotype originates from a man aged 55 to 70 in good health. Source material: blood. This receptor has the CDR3 CSAGGGTYEQYF. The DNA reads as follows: TGCAGTGCTGGTGGGGGAACCTACGAGCAGTACTTC.